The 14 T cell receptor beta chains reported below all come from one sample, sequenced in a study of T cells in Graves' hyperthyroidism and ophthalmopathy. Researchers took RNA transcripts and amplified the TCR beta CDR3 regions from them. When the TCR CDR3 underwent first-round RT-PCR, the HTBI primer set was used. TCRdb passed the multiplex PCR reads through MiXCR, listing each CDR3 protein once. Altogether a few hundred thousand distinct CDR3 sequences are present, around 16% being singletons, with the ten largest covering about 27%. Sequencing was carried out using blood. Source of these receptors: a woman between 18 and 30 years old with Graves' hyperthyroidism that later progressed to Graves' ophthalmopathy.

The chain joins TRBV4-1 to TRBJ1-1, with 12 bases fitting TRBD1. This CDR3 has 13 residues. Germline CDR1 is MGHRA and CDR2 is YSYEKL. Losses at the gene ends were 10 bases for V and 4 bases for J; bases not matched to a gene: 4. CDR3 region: CATGDRGLTEAFF. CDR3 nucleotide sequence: TGCGCCACCGGGGACAGGGGGCTCACTGAAGCTTTCTTT.

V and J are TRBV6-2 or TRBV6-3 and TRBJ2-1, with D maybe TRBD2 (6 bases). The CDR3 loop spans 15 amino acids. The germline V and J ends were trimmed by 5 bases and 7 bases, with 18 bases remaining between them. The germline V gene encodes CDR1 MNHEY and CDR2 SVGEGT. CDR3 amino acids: CASSQARRATNEQFF. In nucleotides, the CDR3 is TGTGCCAGCAGTCAAGCCCGGAGGGCCACGAATGAGCAGTTCTTC.

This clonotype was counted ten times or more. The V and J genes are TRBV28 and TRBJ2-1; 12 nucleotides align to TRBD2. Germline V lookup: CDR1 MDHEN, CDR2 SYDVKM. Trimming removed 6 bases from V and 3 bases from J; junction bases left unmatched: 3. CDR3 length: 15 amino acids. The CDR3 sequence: CASRRTSGNYNEQFF. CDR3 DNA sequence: TGTGCCAGCAGACGGACTAGCGGGAACTACAATGAGCAGTTCTTC.

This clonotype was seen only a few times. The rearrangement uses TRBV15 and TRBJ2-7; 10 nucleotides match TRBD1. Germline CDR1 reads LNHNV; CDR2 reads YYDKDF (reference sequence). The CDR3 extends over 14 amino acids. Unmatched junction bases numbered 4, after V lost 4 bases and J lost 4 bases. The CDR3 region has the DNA TGTGCCACCAGCACGGGGACAGGGGAGTACGAGCAGTACTTC. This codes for CATSTGTGEYEQYF.

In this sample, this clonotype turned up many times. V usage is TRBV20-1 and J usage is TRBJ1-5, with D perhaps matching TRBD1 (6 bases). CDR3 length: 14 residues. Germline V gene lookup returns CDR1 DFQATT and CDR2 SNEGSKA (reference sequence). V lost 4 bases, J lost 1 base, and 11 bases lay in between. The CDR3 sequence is CSAKGGMSNQPQHF. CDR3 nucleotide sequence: TGCAGTGCTAAAGGGGGTATGAGCAATCAGCCCCAGCATTTT.

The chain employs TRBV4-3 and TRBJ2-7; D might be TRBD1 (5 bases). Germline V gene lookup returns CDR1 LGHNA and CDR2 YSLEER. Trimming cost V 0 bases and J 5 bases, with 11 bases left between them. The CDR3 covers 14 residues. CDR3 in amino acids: CASSQDAGLDEQYF. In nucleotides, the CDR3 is TGCGCCAGCAGCCAAGATGCAGGGTTGGACGAGCAGTACTTC.

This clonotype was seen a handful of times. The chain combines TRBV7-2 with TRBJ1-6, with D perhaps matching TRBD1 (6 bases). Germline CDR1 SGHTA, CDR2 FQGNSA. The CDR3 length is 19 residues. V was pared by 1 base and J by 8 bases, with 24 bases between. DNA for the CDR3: TGTGCCAGCAGCTTAGGACTGCTTGGAGGGGGTCCTTATGATTCACCCCTCCACTTT. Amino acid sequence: CASSLGLLGGGPYDSPLHF.

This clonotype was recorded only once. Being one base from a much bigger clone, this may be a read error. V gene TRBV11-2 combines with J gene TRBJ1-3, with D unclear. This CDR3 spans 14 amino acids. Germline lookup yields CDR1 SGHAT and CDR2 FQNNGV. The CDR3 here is CARSFRVSGNTIYF. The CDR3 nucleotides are TGTGCCCGCAGCTTCCGCGTCTCTGGAAACACCATATATTTT.

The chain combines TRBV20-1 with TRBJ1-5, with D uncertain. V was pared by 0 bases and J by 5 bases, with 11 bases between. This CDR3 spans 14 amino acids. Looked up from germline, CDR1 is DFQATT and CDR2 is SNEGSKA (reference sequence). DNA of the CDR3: TGCAGTGCTAGAGATTATTGGGGATATCAGCCCCAGCATTTT. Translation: CSARDYWGYQPQHF.

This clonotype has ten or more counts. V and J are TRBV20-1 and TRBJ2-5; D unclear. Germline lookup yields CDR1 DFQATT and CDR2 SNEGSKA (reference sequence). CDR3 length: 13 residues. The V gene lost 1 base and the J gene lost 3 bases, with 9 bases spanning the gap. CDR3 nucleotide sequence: TGCAGTGCTAGAGTGGGCACAAAAGAGACCCAGTACTTC. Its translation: CSARVGTKETQYF.

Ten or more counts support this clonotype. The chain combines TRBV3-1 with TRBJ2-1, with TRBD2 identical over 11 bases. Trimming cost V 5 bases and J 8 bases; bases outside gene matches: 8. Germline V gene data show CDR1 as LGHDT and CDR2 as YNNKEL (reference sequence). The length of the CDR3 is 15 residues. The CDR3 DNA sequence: TGTGCCAGCAGCTTAACTAGCGGGAGAGTTTATGAGCAGTTCTTC. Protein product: CASSLTSGRVYEQFF.

CDR3 region: CASSLDRGTSGWYEQYF. The CDR3 DNA reads TGTGCCAGCAGTTTAGACAGAGGGACTAGCGGGTGGTACGAGCAGTACTTC. The chain links TRBV28 to TRBJ2-7; 12 bases line up with TRBD2. V lost 2 bases and J lost 4; bases outside the gene matches: 9. The CDR3 is 17 amino acids. Germline assignment: CDR1 MDHEN and CDR2 SYDVKM.

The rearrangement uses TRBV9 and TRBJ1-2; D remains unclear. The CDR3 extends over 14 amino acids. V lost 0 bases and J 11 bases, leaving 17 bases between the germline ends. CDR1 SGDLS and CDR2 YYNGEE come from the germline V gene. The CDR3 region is CASSVVVGGEPYTF. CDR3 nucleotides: TGTGCCAGCAGCGTAGTAGTGGGAGGAGAACCTTACACCTTC.

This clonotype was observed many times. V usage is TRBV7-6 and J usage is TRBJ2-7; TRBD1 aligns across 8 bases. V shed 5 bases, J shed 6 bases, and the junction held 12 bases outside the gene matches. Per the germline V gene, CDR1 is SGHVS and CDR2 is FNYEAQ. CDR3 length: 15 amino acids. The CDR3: CASSVSGQGMGEQYF. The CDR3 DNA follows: TGTGCCAGCAGCGTATCCGGACAGGGCATGGGCGAGCAGTACTTC.